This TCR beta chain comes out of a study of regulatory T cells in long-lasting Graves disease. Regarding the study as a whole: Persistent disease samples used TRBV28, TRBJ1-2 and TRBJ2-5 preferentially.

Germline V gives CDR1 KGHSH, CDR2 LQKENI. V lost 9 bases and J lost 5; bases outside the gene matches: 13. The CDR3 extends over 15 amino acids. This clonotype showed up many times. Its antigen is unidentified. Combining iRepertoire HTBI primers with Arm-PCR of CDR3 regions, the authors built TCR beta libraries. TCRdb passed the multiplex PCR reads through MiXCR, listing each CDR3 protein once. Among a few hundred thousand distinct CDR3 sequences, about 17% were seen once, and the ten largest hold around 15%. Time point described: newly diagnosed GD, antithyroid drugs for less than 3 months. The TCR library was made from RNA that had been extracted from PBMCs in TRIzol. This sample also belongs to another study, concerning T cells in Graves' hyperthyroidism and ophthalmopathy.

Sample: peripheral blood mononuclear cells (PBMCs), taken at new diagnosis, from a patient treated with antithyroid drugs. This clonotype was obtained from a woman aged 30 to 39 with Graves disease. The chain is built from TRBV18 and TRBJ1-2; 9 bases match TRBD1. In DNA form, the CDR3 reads TGTGCCAGTGAACAGGGGGCGATACCATTATATGGCTACACCTTC. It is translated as CASEQGAIPLYGYTF.